This T cell receptor beta chain stems from a study of identical twins. Whole-study results and caveats: A partial confounding effect on zero-insertion analyses could come from invariant MAIT and iNKT cells. While abundant cord blood beta clonotypes carried fewer insertions, memory repertoires showed no such pattern.

The sample holds a few counts of this clonotype. Its antigen is undetermined. The authors used template switching to add a universal primer site and gave cDNA unique molecular identifiers. TCRdb re-derived calls from the 5' RACE reads in MiXCR, one entry per CDR3 protein. The table shows some 900,000 distinct CDR3 sequences, with more than 9% occurring only once. The CDR3 totals 14 residues. Germline CDR1 is MNHNS and CDR2 is SASEGT. V trimming: 3 bases; J trimming: 6 bases; junction bases outside the gene matches: 4. The data were also submitted as part of a second study, on yellow fever vaccine responses in identical twins. That study reports: It has been reported that, in twins, the vaccine T cell response seemed partly convergent and partly personalized.

The chain uses TRBV6-1 and TRBJ2-7, with 11 nucleotides matching TRBD2. The TCR was taken from a woman aged 18-29 years in good health. Sample: PBMCs. The CDR3 here is CASSEPSGGPEQYV. The DNA for the CDR3 is TGTGCCAGCAGTGAGCCTAGCGGGGGGCCCGAGCAGTACGTC.